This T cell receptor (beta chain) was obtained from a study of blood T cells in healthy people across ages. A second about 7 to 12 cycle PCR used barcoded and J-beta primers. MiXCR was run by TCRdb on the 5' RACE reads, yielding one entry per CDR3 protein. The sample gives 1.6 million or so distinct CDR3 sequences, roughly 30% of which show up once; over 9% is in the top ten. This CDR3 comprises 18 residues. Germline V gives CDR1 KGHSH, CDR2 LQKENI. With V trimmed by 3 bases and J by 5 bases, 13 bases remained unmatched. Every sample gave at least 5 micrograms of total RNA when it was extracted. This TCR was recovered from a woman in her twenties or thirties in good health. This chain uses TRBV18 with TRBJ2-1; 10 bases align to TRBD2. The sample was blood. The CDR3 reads CASSPASGRAIRDNEQFF. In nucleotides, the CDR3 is TGTGCCAGCTCACCGGCCAGCGGGAGGGCCATTCGGGACAATGAGCAGTTCTTC.